The 4 T cell receptor beta chains in this list originate from one sample, sequenced in a study of beta chain features in type 1 diabetes. The whole isolated RNA underwent reverse transcription, so sequencing captured expressed TCRB transcripts. The table came from immunoSEQ multiplex PCR; TCRdb's copy has only in-frame clones and leaves some out. The sample holds 500,000 to 700,000 clones; about 16% are singletons and the top ten take 0.093%. Material: naive CD4+ T cells from blood. These receptors were obtained from a man between 18 and 35 years old in good health.

The V call is TRBV9, the J call TRBJ2-2; D call uncertain. The CDR3 is 15 residues long. In germline, CDR1 is SGDLS, CDR2 YYNGEE. V shed 1 base and J shed 0 bases, with 7 bases lying between them. CDR3 nucleotides: TGTGCCAGCAGCGTACAGGCGACGAACACCGGGGAGCTGTTTTTT. It yields the protein CASSVQATNTGELFF. The full variable domain, rest sourced from reference TRBV9 and TRBJ2-2, is DSGVTQTPKHLITATGQRVTLRCSPRSGDLSVYWYQQSLDQGLQFLIQYYNGEERAKGNILERFSAQQFPDLHSELNLSSLELGDSALYFCASSVQATNTGELFFGEGSRLTVL.

This chain connects TRBV28 to TRBJ1-4; 7 nucleotides line up with TRBD1. The length of the CDR3 is 14 residues. The V segment lost 8 bases and the J segment 3 bases; nucleotides outside the gene matches: 6. Looked up from germline, CDR1 is MDHEN and CDR2 is SYDVKM. CDR3 region: CASYTGTANEKLFF. The CDR3 DNA is TGTGCCAGCTATACCGGGACAGCTAATGAAAAACTGTTTTTT.

J is TRBJ1-2 and V is TRBV4-3; 9 positions match TRBD1. The J segment lost 4 bases and the V segment lost 0 bases, leaving 9 bases of the junction unmatched. CDR1 is LGHNA, CDR2 YSLEER, per germline. This CDR3 is built from 17 residues. Here the CDR3 reads CASSQDLGDRAIYGYTF. CDR3 DNA sequence: TGCGCCAGCAGCCAAGATCTAGGGGACAGGGCCATCTATGGCTACACCTTC.

This clone was picked up a small number of times. The gene calls are TRBV5-1 and TRBJ2-5; 8 bases match TRBD1. The CDR3 covers 15 residues. The ends lost 4 bases at V and 2 bases at J; junction bases unmatched: 7. Germline V gene sequence: CDR1 SGHRS, CDR2 YFSETQ. The CDR3 loop reads CASSTGQGSQETQYF. CDR3 DNA sequence: TGCGCCAGCAGCACCGGACAGGGCTCGCAAGAGACCCAGTACTTC.